The 11 T cell receptor beta chains below come from one sample, sequenced in a study of blood T cell repertoires in COVID-19. The method was immunoSEQ multiplex PCR; TCRdb's version includes in-frame clones alone and lacks a portion of them. The sample has about 320,000 clones, 88% seen once. Sequences were obtained from peripheral blood. These receptors all stem from a woman in her twenties or thirties with COVID-19, enrolled during active disease.

CDR3 region: CASSELSVYSNQPQHF. The CDR3 DNA follows: TGTGCCAGCAGTGAATTGTCGGTCTATAGCAATCAGCCCCAGCATTTT. The chain is built from TRBV6-1 and TRBJ1-5; no clear D gene. Between the trimmed V and J ends, which lost 2 bases and 0 bases, there was a span of 11 bases. Germline V CDR1 and CDR2: MNHNS, SASEGT. The CDR3 totals 16 residues.

This clone was counted a few times. V is TRBV6-5 and J is TRBJ2-6; D is undetermined. Trimming shortened V by 8 bases and J by 2 bases, and 7 bases separated the two germline ends. The germline V gene encodes CDR1 MNHEY and CDR2 SVGAGI. This CDR3 comprises 13 residues. The CDR3 nucleotides read TGTGCCAGCCGACACACTGGGGCCAACGTCCTGACTTTC. Residues: CASRHTGANVLTF.

This chain links TRBV13 with TRBJ1-2, with a weak D call TRBD1 (5 bases). Germline values: CDR1 PRHDT, CDR2 FYEKMQ (reference sequence). The CDR3 runs to 14 residues. Deletions cut 3 bases from V and 6 bases from J, with 14 bases between. This CDR3 is CASSFQGWGNGYTF. In nucleotides, the CDR3 is TGTGCCAGCAGCTTTCAGGGATGGGGAAATGGCTACACCTTC. Full variable domain (remainder filled in from reference TRBV13 and TRBJ1-2): AAGVIQSPRHLIKEKRETATLKCYPIPRHDTVYWYQQGPGQDPQFLISFYEKMQSDKGSIPDRFSAQQFSDYHSELNMSSLELGDSALYFCASSFQGWGNGYTFGSGTRLTVV.

In this sample, this clone turned up once. The gene calls are TRBV11-3 and TRBJ1-2; TRBD1 agrees at 7 bases. V dropped 5 bases and J dropped 2; count of bases not matched to a gene: 8. CDR3 length equals 15 residues. Germline V gives CDR1 SGHNT, CDR2 YENEEA. CDR3 protein: CASSPMTGINYGYTF. DNA of the CDR3: TGTGCCAGCAGCCCCATGACAGGGATAAACTATGGCTACACCTTC.

This chain connects TRBV2 to TRBJ2-3; D not certain. Germline lookup yields CDR1 SNHLY and CDR2 FYNNEI. Deletions cut 6 bases from V and 5 bases from J, with 21 bases between. The CDR3 contains 16 residues. The CDR3 sequence: CASSFDSLPLGDTQYF. DNA for the CDR3: TGTGCCAGCAGCTTTGACTCCCTCCCCTTGGGAGATACGCAGTATTTT.

This clone was detected once. The rearrangement uses TRBV5-5 and TRBJ1-1; weak D call: TRBD1 (6 bases). Germline-derived CDR1 and CDR2 are SGHKS and YYEKEE (reference sequence). V lost 4 bases and J 3 bases, leaving 10 bases between the germline ends. This CDR3 is built from 13 residues. CDR3 protein: CASSPGQYTEAFF. In DNA, the CDR3 is TGTGCCAGCAGCCCAGGACAGTACACTGAAGCTTTCTTT. The full variable domain, in which reference TRBV5-5 and TRBJ1-1 provide the parts outside the CDR3, is DAGVTQSPTHLIKTRGQQVTLRCSPISGHKSVSWYQQVLGQGPQFIFQYYEKEERGRGNFPDRFSARQFPNYSSELNVNALLLGDSALYLCASSPGQYTEAFFGQGTRLTVV.

V gene TRBV5-8 combines with J gene TRBJ1-5, with TRBD1 matching over 8 bases. This CDR3 is built from 16 residues. Unmatched junction bases numbered 4, after V lost 2 bases and J lost 0 bases. Looked up from germline, CDR1 is SGHTS and CDR2 is YDEGEE. CDR3 loop: CASSLRTGFSNQPQHF. As DNA, the CDR3 is TGTGCCAGCAGCTTAAGGACAGGGTTTAGCAATCAGCCCCAGCATTTT. Drawing the rest from reference TRBV5-8 and TRBJ1-5, the complete variable domain is EAGVTQSPTHLIKTRGQQATLRCSPISGHTSVYWYQQALGLGLQFLLWYDEGEERNRGNFPPRFSGRQFPNYSSELNVNALELEDSALYLCASSLRTGFSNQPQHFGDGTRLSIL.

The J gene is TRBJ2-7, the V gene TRBV27; 9 bases match TRBD1. The CDR3 extends over 13 amino acids. V lost 5 bases, J lost 3 bases, and 2 bases stayed unmatched. Germline CDR1 MNHEY, CDR2 SMNVEV (reference sequence). Here the CDR3 reads CASSLTGGYEQYF. The CDR3 bases are TGTGCCAGCAGTCTGACAGGGGGCTACGAGCAGTACTTC.

This rearrangement joins TRBV11-3 to TRBJ1-1; D not certain. The CDR3 length is 12 residues. Germline CDR1 and CDR2: SGHNT and YENEEA. The germline V and J ends were trimmed by 5 bases and 10 bases, with 14 bases remaining between them. CDR3 in DNA: TGTGCCAGCAGCGGAGAGAGGGTAGTAGCTTTCTTT. It codes for CASSGERVVAFF.

The V gene is TRBV19, the J gene TRBJ2-7, with D possibly being TRBD2 (6 bases). Per the germline V gene, CDR1 is LNHDA and CDR2 is SQIVND (reference sequence). CDR3 length equals 14 residues. V lost 7 bases and J 3 bases, leaving 16 bases between the germline ends. The CDR3 protein is CASTPGVGVYEQYF. DNA for the CDR3: TGTGCCAGTACCCCGGGGGTAGGGGTCTACGAGCAGTACTTC.

This rearrangement joins TRBV19 to TRBJ1-5; D is undetermined. CDR1 and CDR2 from the germline V gene are LNHDA and SQIVND (reference sequence). Between the trimmed V and J ends, which lost 2 bases and 7 bases, there was a span of 9 bases. The CDR3 consists of 13 residues. The CDR3 nucleotides are TGTGCCAGTAGTATATGGGCCGGACAGCCCCAGCATTTT. Translating gives CASSIWAGQPQHF.